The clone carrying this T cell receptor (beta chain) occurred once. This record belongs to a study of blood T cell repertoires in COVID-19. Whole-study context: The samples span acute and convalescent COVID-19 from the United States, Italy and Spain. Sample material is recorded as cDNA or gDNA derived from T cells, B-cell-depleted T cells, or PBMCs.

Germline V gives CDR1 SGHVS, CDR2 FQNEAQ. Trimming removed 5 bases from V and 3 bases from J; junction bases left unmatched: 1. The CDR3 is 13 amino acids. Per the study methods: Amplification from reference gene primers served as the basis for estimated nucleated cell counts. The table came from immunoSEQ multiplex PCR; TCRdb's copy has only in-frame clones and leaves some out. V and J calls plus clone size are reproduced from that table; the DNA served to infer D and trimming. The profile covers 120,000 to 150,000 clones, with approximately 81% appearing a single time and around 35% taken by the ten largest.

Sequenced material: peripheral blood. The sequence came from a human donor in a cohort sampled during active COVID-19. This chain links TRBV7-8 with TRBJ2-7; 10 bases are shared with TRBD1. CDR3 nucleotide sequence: TGTGCCAGCAGCCGGACAGGGGGCTACGAGCAGTACTTC. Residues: CASSRTGGYEQYF.